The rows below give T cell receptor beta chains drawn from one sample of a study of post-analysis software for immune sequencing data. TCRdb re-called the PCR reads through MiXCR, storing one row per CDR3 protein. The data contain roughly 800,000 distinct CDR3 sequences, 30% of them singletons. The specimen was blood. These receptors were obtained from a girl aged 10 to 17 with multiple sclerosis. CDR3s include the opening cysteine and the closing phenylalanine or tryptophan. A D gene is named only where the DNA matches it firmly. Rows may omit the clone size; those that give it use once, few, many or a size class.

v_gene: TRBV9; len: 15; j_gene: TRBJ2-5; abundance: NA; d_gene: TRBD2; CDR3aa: CASSVSSGSEETQYF; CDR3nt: TGTGCCAGCAGCGTCTCTAGCGGGTCGGAAGAGACCCAGTACTTC
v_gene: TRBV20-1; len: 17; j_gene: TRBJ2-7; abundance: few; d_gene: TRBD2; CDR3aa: CSAPGRGTSGSPYEQYF; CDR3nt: TGCAGTGCACCCGGGCGTGGGACTAGCGGTTCCCCCTACGAGCAGTACTTC
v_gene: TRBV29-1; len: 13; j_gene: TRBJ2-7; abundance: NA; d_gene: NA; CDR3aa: CSVEWGPSYEQYF; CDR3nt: TGCAGCGTTGAGTGGGGCCCGAGCTACGAGCAGTACTTC
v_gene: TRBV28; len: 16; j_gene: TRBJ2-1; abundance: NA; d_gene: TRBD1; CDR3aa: CASSLLGQGAGNEQFF; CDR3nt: TGTGCCAGCAGTTTATTAGGGCAGGGGGCGGGTAATGAGCAGTTCTTC
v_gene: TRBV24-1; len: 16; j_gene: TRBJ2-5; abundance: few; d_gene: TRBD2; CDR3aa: CATSDPSSGIGETQYF; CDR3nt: TGTGCCACCAGTGATCCCTCTAGCGGGATTGGCGAGACCCAGTACTTC
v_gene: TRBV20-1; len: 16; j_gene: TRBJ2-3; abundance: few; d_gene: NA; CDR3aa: CSAREGARRGTDTQYF; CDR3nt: TGCAGTGCTAGAGAGGGGGCGCGGAGGGGCACAGATACGCAGTATTTT
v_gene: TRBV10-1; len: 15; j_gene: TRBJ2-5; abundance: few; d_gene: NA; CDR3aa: CASSESGPQSQTQYF; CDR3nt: TGCGCCAGCAGTGAGTCCGGGCCCCAGTCCCAGACCCAGTACTTC
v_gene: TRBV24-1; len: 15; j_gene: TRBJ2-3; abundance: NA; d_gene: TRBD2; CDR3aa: CATSVAAGGRDTQYF; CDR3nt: TGTGCCACCAGTGTTGCGGCGGGAGGCCGGGATACGCAGTATTTT
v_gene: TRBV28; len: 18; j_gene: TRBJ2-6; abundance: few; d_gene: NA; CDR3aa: CVSSLVYRPWTGANVLTF; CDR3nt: TGTGTCAGCAGTTTAGTATACAGGCCATGGACTGGGGCCAACGTCCTGACTTTC
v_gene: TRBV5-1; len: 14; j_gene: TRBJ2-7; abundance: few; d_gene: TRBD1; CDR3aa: CASSPGTGGFEQYF; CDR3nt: TGCGCCAGCAGCCCCGGGACAGGGGGCTTCGAGCAGTACTTC
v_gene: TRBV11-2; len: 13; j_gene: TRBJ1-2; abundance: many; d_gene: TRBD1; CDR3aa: CASSLGDRVGYTF; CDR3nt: TGTGCCAGCAGCTTAGGAGACAGGGTTGGCTACACCTTC
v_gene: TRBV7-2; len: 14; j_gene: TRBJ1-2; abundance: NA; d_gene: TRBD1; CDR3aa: CASSRTGQGSGYTF; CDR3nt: TGTGCCAGCAGCCGGACGGGACAGGGGTCTGGCTACACCTTC
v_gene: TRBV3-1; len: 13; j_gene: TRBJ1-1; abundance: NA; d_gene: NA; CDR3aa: CASSRVWGTEAFF; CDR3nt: TGTGCCAGCAGCCGTGTTTGGGGCACTGAAGCTTTCTTT
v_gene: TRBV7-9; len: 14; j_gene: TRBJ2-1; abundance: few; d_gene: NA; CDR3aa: CASLPSVSRNEQFF; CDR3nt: TGTGCCAGCCTGCCTAGCGTCAGTCGCAATGAGCAGTTCTTC
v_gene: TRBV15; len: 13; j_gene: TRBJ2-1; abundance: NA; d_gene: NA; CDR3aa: CATSRDLGQARFF; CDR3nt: TGTGCCACCAGCAGAGATTTGGGGCAGGCTCGGTTCTTC
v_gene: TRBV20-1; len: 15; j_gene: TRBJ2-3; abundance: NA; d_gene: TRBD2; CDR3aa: CSALAGASGDNEQYF; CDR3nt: TGCAGTGCGCTAGCGGGAGCGTCGGGCGACAATGAGCAGTATTTT
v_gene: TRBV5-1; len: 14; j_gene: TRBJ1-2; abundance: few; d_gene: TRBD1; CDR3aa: CASSLGQGTGGYTF; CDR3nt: TGCGCCAGCAGCTTGGGACAGGGAACGGGAGGCTACACCTTC
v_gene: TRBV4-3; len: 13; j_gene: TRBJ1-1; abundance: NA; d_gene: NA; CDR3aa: CASTGGEDTEAFF; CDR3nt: TGCGCCAGCACTGGTGGGGAGGACACTGAAGCTTTCTTT
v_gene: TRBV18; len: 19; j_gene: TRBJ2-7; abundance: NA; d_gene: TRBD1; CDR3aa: CASSPRDRAHRPLGLEQYF; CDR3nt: TGTGCCAGCTCACCACGGGACAGGGCACATAGGCCACTTGGGTTGGAGCAGTACTTC
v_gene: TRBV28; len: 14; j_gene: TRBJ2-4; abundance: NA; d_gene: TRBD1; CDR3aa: CASRSLPGGREQYF; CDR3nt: TGTGCCAGCAGATCCCTCCCAGGGGGCCGGGAGCAGTACTTC
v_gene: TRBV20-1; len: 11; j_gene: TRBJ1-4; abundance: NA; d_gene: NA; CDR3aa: CSARWGEKLFF; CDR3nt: TGCAGTGCTAGATGGGGAGAAAAACTGTTTTTT
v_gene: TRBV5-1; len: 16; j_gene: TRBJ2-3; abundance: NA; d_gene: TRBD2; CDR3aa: CASSLRLAASTDTQYF; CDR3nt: TGCGCCAGCAGCTTACGACTAGCGGCTAGCACAGATACGCAGTATTTT
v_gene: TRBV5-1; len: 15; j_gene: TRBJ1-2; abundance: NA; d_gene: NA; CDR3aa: CASSLSRGGTYGYTF; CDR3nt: TGCGCCAGCAGCTTGTCAAGGGGGGGAACTTATGGCTACACCTTC
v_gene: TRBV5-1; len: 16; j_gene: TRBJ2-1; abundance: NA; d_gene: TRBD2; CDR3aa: CASSSGGGTLYNEQFF; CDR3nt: TGCGCCAGCAGCTCTGGGGGGGGGACGCTCTACAATGAGCAGTTCTTC
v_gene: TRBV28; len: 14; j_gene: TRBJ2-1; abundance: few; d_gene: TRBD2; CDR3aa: CASSPSGREEGQFF; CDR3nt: TGTGCCAGCAGCCCGAGCGGGCGGGAGGAAGGGCAGTTCTTC
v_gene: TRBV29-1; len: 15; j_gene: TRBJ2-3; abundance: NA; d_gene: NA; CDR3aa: CSVVPVRGATDTQYF; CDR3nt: TGCAGCGTTGTCCCTGTGAGGGGGGCCACAGATACGCAGTATTTT
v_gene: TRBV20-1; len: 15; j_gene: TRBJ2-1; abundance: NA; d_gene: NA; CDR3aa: CSAQYPGTTYNEQFF; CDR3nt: TGCAGTGCCCAATACCCCGGGACGACATACAATGAGCAGTTCTTC
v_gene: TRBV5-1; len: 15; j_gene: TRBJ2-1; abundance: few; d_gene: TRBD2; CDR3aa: CASSLRAGARNEQFF; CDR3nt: TGCGCCAGCAGCTTGAGGGCGGGAGCGCGCAATGAGCAGTTCTTC
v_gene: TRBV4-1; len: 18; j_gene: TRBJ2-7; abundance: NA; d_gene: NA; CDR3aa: CASGQIRDRGTASYEQYF; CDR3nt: TGCGCCAGCGGCCAGATTAGGGACCGCGGGACTGCCTCCTACGAGCAGTACTTC
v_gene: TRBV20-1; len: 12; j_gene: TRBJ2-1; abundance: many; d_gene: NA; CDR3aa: CSATVGPKVQFF; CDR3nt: TGCAGTGCTACTGTTGGGCCCAAGGTGCAGTTCTTC
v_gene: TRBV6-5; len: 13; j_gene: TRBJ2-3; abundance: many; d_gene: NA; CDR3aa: CASSPSGADTQYF; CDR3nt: TGTGCCAGCAGCCCATCAGGGGCAGATACGCAGTATTTT
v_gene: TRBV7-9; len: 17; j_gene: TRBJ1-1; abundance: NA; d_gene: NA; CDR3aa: CASSQPITGRRNTEAFF; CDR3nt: TGTGCCAGCAGCCAACCCATAACGGGGAGAAGGAACACTGAAGCTTTCTTT
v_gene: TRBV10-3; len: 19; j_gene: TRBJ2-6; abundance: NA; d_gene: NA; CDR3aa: CAISETVSHSSSGANVLTF; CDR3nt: TGTGCCATCAGTGAGACAGTCAGCCACTCCAGCTCTGGGGCCAACGTCCTGACTTTC
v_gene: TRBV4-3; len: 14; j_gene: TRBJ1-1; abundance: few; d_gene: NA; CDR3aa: CASSQGDRGTEAFF; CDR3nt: TGCGCCAGCAGCCAAGGGGACCGCGGAACTGAAGCTTTCTTT
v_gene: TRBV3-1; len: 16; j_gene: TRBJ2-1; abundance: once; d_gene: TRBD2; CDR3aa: CASSPIGLAAYNEQFF; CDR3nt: TGTGCCAGCAGCCCCATAGGACTAGCGGCTTACAATGAGCAGTTCTTC
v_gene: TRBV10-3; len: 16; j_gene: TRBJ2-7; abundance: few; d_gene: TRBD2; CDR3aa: CAIRTGTSGASYEQYF; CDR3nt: TGTGCCATCCGAACCGGGACTAGCGGGGCCTCCTACGAGCAGTACTTC
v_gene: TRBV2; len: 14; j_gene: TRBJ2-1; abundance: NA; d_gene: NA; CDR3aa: CATHRTAAYNEQFF; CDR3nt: TGTGCCACGCACCGGACAGCGGCCTACAATGAGCAGTTCTTC
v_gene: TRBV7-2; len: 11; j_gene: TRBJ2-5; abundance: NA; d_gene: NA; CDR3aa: CASSLVETRYF; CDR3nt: TGTGCCAGCAGCTTAGTGGAGACCCGGTACTTC
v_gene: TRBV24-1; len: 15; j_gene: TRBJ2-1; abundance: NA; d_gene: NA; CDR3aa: CATSDPRWRANEQFF; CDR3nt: TGTGCCACCAGTGATCCCCGGTGGAGGGCGAATGAGCAGTTCTTC
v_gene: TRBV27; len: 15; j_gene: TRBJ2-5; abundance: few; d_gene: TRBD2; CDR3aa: CASSMGLAGEETQYF; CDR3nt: TGTGCCAGCAGTATGGGACTAGCGGGAGAAGAGACCCAGTACTTC
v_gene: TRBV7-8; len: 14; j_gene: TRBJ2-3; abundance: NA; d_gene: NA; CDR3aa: CASSQPYSTDTQYF; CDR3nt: TGTGCCAGCAGCCAACCTTACTCCACAGATACGCAGTATTTT
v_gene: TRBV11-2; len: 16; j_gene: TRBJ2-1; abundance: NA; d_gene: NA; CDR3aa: CASSSGSGCSYNEQFF; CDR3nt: TGTGCCAGCAGCTCGGGTTCAGGGTGCTCCTACAATGAGCAGTTCTTC
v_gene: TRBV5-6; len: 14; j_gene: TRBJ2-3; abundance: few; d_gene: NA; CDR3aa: CASSVPRGTDTQYF; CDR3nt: TGTGCCAGCAGCGTCCCGAGGGGCACAGATACGCAGTATTTT